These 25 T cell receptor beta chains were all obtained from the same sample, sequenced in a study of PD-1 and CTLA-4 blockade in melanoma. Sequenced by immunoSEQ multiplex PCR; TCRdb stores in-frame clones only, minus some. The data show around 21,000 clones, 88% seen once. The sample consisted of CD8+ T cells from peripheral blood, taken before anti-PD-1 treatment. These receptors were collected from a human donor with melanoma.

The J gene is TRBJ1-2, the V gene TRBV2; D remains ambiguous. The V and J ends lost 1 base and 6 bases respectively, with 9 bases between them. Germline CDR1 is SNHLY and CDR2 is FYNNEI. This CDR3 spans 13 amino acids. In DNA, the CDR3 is TGTGCCAGCAGTGAAGAAAGAGGGAATGGCTACACCTTC. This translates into CASSEERGNGYTF.

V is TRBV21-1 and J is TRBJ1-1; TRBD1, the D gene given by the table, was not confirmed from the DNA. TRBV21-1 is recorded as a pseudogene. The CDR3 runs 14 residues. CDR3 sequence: CASSTRQENTEAFF. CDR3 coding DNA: TGTGCCAGCAGCACCCGACAGGAGAACACTGAAGCTTTCTTT.

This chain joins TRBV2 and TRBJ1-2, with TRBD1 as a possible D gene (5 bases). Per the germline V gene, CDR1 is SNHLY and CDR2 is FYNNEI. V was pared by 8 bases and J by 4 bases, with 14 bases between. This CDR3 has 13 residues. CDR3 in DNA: TGTGCCAGCCAGGGCGCCGTAAGCTATGGCTACACCTTC. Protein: CASQGAVSYGYTF.

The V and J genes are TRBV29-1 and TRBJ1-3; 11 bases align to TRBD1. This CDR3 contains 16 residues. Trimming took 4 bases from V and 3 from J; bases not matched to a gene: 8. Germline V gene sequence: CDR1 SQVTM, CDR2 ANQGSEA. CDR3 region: CSVVADRGQFGNTIYF. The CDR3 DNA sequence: TGCAGCGTTGTAGCGGACAGGGGGCAATTTGGAAACACCATATATTTT.

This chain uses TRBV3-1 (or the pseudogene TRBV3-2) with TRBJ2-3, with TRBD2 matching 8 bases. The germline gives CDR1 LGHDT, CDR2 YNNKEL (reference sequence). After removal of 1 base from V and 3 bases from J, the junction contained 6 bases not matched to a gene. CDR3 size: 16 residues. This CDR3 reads CASSQVPGGLTDTQYF. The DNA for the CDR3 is TGTGCCAGCAGCCAAGTCCCGGGGGGGCTGACAGATACGCAGTATTTT.

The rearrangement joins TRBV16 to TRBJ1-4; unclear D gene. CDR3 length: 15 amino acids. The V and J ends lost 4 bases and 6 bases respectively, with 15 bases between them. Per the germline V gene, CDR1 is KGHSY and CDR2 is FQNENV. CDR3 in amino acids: CASSPSASGYEKLFF. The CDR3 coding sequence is TGTGCCAGCAGCCCGTCGGCATCGGGGTATGAAAAACTGTTTTTT. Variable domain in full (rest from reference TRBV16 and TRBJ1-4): GEEVAQTPKHLVRGEGQKAKLYCAPIKGHSYVFWYQQVLKNEFKFLISFQNENVFDETGMPKERFSAKCLPNSPCSLEIQATKLEDSAVYFCASSPSASGYEKLFFGSGTQLSVL.

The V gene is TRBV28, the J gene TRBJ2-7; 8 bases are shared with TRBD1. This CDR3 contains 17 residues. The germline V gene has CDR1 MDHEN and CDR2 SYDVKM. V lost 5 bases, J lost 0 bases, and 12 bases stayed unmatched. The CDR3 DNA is TGTGCCAGCAGTCCTATGGAGCCAGGGGGCTTCTCCTACGAGCAGTACTTC. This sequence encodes CASSPMEPGGFSYEQYF.

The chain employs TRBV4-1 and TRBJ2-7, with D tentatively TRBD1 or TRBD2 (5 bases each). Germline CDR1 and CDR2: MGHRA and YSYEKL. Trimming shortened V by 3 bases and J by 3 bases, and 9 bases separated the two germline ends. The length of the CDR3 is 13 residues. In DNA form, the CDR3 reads TGCGCCAGCAGCCAGGGGGACCTCTACGAGCAGTACTTC. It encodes CASSQGDLYEQYF.

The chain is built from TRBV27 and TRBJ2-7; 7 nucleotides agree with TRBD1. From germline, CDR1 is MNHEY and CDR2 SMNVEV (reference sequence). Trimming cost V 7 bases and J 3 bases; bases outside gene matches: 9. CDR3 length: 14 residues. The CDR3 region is CASNPAGTVYEQYF. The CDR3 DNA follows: TGTGCCAGCAATCCAGCCGGGACAGTCTACGAGCAGTACTTC.

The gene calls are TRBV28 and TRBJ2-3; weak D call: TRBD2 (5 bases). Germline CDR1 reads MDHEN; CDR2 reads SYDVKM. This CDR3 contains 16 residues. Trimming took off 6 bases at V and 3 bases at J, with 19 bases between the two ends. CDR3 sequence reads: CASRTGFEVPTDTQYF. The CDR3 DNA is TGTGCCAGCAGAACGGGGTTCGAGGTCCCGACAGATACGCAGTATTTT.

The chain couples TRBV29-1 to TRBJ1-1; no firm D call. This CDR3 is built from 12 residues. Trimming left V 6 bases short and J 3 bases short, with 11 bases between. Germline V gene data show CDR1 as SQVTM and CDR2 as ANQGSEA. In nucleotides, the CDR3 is TGCAGCGTAGATATACGGTACACTGAAGCTTTCTTT. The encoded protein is CSVDIRYTEAFF.

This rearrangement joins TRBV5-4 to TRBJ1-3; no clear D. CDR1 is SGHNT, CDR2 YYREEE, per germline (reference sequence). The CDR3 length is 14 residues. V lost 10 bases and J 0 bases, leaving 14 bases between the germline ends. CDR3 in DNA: TGTGCCTCCGGGGATGGAGGCTCTGGAAACACCATATATTTT. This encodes CASGDGGSGNTIYF.

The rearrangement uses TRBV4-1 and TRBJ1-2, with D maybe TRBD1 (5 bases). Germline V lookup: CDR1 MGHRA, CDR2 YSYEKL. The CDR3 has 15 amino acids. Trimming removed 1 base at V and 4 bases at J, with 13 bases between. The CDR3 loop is CASSQAREGLYGYTF. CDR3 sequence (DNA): TGCGCCAGCAGCCAAGCCCGGGAGGGGCTCTATGGCTACACCTTC.

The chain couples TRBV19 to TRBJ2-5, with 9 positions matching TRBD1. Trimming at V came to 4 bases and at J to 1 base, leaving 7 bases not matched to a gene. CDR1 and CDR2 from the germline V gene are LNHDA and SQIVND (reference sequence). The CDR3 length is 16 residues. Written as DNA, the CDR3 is TGTGCCAGTAGTACTCGGGGACAGGGAATCCAAGAGACCCAGTACTTC. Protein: CASSTRGQGIQETQYF. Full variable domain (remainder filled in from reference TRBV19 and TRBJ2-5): DGGITQSPKYLFRKEGQNVTLSCEQNLNHDAMYWYRQDPGQGLRLIYYSQIVNDFQKGDIAEGYSVSREKKESFPLTVTSAQKNPTAFYLCASSTRGQGIQETQYFGPGTRLLVL.

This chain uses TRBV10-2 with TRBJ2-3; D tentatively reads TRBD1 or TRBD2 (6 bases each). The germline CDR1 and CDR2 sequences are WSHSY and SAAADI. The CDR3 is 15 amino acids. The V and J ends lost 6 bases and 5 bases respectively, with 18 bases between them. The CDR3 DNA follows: TGCGCCAGCAGGGACCCGGAGGGGGGTAAAGATACGCAGTATTTT. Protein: CASRDPEGGKDTQYF.

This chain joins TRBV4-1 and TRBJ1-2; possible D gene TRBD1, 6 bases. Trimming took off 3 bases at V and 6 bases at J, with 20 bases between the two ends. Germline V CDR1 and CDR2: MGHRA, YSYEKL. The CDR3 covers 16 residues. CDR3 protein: CASSHLGGGQLDGYTF. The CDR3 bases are TGCGCCAGCAGCCATTTAGGAGGGGGGCAACTTGATGGCTACACCTTC.

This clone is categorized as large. CDR3 amino acids: CASSYWAVGEPQHF. CDR3 DNA: TGTGCCAGCAGTTACTGGGCGGTCGGAGAGCCCCAGCATTTT. The chain carries TRBV6-2 or TRBV6-3 and TRBJ1-5; no clear D gene. The CDR3 contains 14 residues. CDR1 MNHEY and CDR2 SVGEGT come from the germline V gene. The ends were cut back, 1 base at V and 8 bases at J, with 12 bases in the middle.

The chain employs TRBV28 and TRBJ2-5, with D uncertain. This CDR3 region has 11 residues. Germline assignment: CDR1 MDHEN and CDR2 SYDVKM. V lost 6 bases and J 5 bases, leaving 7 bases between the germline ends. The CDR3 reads CASSLGETQYF. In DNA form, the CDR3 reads TGTGCCAGCAGCTTAGGGGAGACCCAGTACTTC.

CDR3 nucleotide sequence: TGTGCCAGCAGCTTGAGTAGCAATCAGCCCCAGCATTTT. This encodes CASSLSSNQPQHF. The chain is built from TRBV5-6 and TRBJ1-5, with D unresolved. Germline values: CDR1 SGHDT, CDR2 YYEEEE. The CDR3 is 13 residues long. The V gene lost 1 base and the J gene lost 0 bases, with 2 bases spanning the gap.

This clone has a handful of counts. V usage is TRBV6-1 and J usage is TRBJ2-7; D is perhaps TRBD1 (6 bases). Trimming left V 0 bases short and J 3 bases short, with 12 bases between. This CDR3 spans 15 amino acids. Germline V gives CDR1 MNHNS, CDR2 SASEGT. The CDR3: CASSEAPGHYYEQYF. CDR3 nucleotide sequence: TGTGCCAGCAGTGAAGCCCCGGGACACTACTACGAGCAGTACTTC.

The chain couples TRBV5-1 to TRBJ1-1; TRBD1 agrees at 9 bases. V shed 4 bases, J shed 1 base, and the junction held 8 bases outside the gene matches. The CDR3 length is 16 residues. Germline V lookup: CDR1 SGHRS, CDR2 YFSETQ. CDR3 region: CASSPRTGDKNTEAFF. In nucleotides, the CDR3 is TGCGCCAGCAGCCCACGGACAGGGGACAAGAACACTGAAGCTTTCTTT.

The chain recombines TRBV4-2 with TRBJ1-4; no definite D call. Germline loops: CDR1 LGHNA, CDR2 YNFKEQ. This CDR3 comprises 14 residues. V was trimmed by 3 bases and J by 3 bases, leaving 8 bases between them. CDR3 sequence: CASSQGRANEKLFF. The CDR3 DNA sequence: TGTGCCAGCAGCCAGGGGAGGGCTAATGAAAAACTGTTTTTT.

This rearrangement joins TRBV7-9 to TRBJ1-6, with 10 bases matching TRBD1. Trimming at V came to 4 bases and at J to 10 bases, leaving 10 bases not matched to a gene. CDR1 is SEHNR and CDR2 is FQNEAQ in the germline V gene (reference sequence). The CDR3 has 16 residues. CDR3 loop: CASSSEWGQGRSPLHF. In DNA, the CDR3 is TGTGCCAGCAGCTCCGAGTGGGGACAGGGGAGGTCACCCCTCCACTTT.

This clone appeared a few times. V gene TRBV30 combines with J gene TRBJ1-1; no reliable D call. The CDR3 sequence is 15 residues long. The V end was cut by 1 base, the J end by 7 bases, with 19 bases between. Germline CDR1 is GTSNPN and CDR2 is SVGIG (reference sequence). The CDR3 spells CAWSGFVLENNEAFF. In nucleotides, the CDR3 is TGTGCCTGGAGTGGTTTCGTACTGGAGAATAATGAAGCTTTCTTT.

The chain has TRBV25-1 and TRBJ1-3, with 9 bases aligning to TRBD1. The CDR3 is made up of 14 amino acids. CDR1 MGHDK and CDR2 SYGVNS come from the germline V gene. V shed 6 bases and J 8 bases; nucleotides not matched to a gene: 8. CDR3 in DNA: TGTGCCAGCAGCACCGGGACAGGGAGAGACACCATATATTTT. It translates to CASSTGTGRDTIYF.